Following are 27 T cell receptor beta chains from one sample sequenced in a study of metastatic and nonmetastatic thyroid tumors. Patients underwent thyroid surgery, and none had received any treatment before it. TCRdb reanalyzed the PCR reads via MiXCR. The sample has tens of thousands of clones; about half are singletons. The specimen was tumor tissue. These receptors were obtained from a male donor with papillary thyroid cancer or a benign thyroid nodule (not recorded which). Some clones in this sample may be carry-over from other donors' samples.

The gene calls are TRBV4-3 and TRBJ2-7, with D possibly matching TRBD2 (6 bases). CDR1 is LGHNA, CDR2 YSLEER, per germline. The CDR3 consists of 13 residues. Trimming cost V 0 bases and J 3 bases, with 6 bases left between them. The CDR3 region is CASSQDGGYEQYF. Here the CDR3 DNA reads TGCGCCAGCAGCCAAGACGGGGGCTACGAGCAGTACTTC.

The chain has TRBV20-1 and TRBJ2-1; 11 nucleotides agree with TRBD2. Germline CDR1 reads DFQATT; CDR2 reads SNEGSKA (reference sequence). The CDR3 runs 12 residues. CDR3 amino acids: CMGLAGGSEQFF. As DNA, the CDR3 is TGCATGGGTCTAGCGGGAGGTTCTGAGCAGTTCTTC.

CDR3 region: CASSPEGGGVELFF. The CDR3 DNA follows: TGTGCCAGCTCACCAGAAGGAGGGGGAGTGGAGCTGTTTTTT. The chain is built from TRBV18 and TRBJ2-2, with D perhaps matching TRBD1 or TRBD2 (6 bases each). Germline values: CDR1 KGHSH, CDR2 LQKENI. With 2 bases removed from V and 10 bases from J, the gap between germline ends came to 14 bases. The CDR3 extends over 14 amino acids.

The J gene is TRBJ1-1, the V gene TRBV20-1; unclear D gene. There are 14 residues in the CDR3. V gave up 1 base and J gave up 0 bases, with 9 bases separating them. The germline V gene encodes CDR1 DFQATT and CDR2 SNEGSKA (reference sequence). CDR3 sequence (DNA): TGCAGTGCTAGAGTTGGCGGTATGAACACTGAAGCTTTCTTT. This sequence encodes CSARVGGMNTEAFF.

The DNA of the CDR3 is TGCAGTGCTAGAGATAGGAGTAGAAACTATGGCTACACCTTC. Amino acid sequence: CSARDRSRNYGYTF. The rearrangement links TRBV20-1 to TRBJ1-2; no firm D call. This CDR3 has 14 residues. V was trimmed by 0 bases and J by 2 bases, leaving 10 bases between them. The germline CDR1 and CDR2 sequences are DFQATT and SNEGSKA (reference sequence).

The chain combines TRBV2 with TRBJ1-1; D is uncertain. The CDR3 has 13 amino acids. CDR1 and CDR2 (germline): SNHLY, FYNNEI. The V end lost 3 bases, the J end lost 3 bases, and 8 bases lay between the germline ends. Here the CDR3 DNA reads TGTGCCAGCAGTGATGACACAGACACTGAAGCTTTCTTT. Its protein is CASSDDTDTEAFF.

This clone was seen only a few times. An end of the junction differs from the germline gene, which may be a read error. This chain connects TRBV28 to TRBJ1-5; 8 bases agree with TRBD1. The CDR3 loop spans 15 amino acids. From germline, CDR1 is MDHEN and CDR2 SYDVKM. This chain's CDR3 is CTSSDRGGGYQPQHF. As DNA, the CDR3 is TGTACCAGCAGCGACAGGGGCGGCGGGTATCAGCCCCAGCATTTT.

The chain links TRBV7-9 to TRBJ2-6, with D unresolved. Germline loops: CDR1 SEHNR, CDR2 FQNEAQ (reference sequence). The CDR3 consists of 15 residues. Trimming pared 4 bases from V and 4 bases from J, leaving 11 bases between. CDR3 amino acids: CASSSDSSGANVLTF. In nucleotides, the CDR3 is TGTGCCAGCAGCTCAGATTCCTCCGGGGCCAACGTCCTGACTTTC.

This chain connects TRBV11-2 to TRBJ1-2; 7 bases align to TRBD1. CDR1 and CDR2 from the germline V gene are SGHAT and FQNNGV. The V gene end was trimmed by 4 bases and the J gene end by 5 bases; junction bases not matched to a gene: 10. This CDR3 spans 15 amino acids. The CDR3 loop is CASSSQGGQTYGYTF. CDR3 nucleotide sequence: TGTGCCAGCAGCTCCCAGGGGGGACAGACGTATGGCTACACCTTC.

V and J are TRBV20-1 and TRBJ2-3, with TRBD1 as a possible D gene (6 bases). Germline V CDR1 and CDR2: DFQATT, SNEGSKA (reference sequence). V gave up 4 bases and J gave up 9 bases, with 14 bases separating them. The CDR3 runs to 12 residues. The CDR3 sequence is CSANKQGRTQYF. CDR3 DNA: TGCAGTGCTAATAAACAGGGTCGGACGCAGTATTTT.

This clone was detected only a few times. The chain recombines TRBV30 with TRBJ1-2, with D unresolved. Germline values: CDR1 GTSNPN, CDR2 SVGIG (reference sequence). The V gene lost 4 bases and the J gene lost 0 bases, with 12 bases spanning the gap. The CDR3 runs to 14 residues. The CDR3 nucleotides are TGTGCCTGGATTCCCCTCGGGACTAACTATGGCTACACCTTC. This sequence encodes CAWIPLGTNYGYTF.

This clone has only a few counts. This rearrangement joins TRBV24-1 to TRBJ2-1, with D perhaps matching TRBD1 (8 bases). CDR3 length: 15 residues. V gave up 3 bases and J gave up 8 bases, with 16 bases separating them. Germline V lookup: CDR1 KGHDR, CDR2 SFDVKD. CDR3 protein: CATSDGGAGGDEQFF. The DNA for the CDR3 is TGTGCCACCAGTGATGGGGGGGCAGGGGGCGATGAGCAGTTCTTC.

This chain uses TRBV30 with TRBJ1-1, with D perhaps TRBD1 (6 bases). Germline lookup yields CDR1 GTSNPN and CDR2 SVGIG (reference sequence). This CDR3 contains 12 residues. V was trimmed by 5 bases and J by 5 bases, leaving 12 bases between them. The DNA for the CDR3 is TGTGCCTGGGACAGGCCGCGTACTGAAGCTTTCTTT. Its protein is CAWDRPRTEAFF.

The V gene is TRBV7-2, the J gene TRBJ2-7, with 9 bases matching TRBD1. Germline V lookup: CDR1 SGHTA, CDR2 FQGNSA. The junction had 5 bases not matched to a gene; V was cut back by 4 bases and J by 1 base. This CDR3 has 15 amino acids. The CDR3 region is CASSSGQGFSYEQYF. The CDR3 DNA follows: TGTGCCAGCAGCTCTGGACAGGGGTTTTCCTACGAGCAGTACTTC. The full variable domain, in which reference TRBV7-2 and TRBJ2-7 provide the parts outside the CDR3, is GAGVSQSPSNKVTEKGKDVELRCDPISGHTALYWYRQSLGQGLEFLIYFQGNSAPDKSGLPSDRFSAERTGGSVSTLTIQRTQQEDSAVYLCASSSGQGFSYEQYFGPGTRLTVT.

The chain links TRBV4-1 to TRBJ2-3; 13 nucleotides line up with TRBD2. The CDR3 spans 16 residues. V gave up 4 bases and J gave up 1 base; unmatched junction bases: 2. Germline CDR1 and CDR2: MGHRA and YSYEKL. Here the CDR3 reads CASSRGLAGGTDTQYF. The CDR3 bases are TGCGCCAGCAGCCGCGGACTAGCGGGGGGCACAGATACGCAGTATTTT.

The V gene is TRBV5-1, the J gene TRBJ2-7; D may correspond to TRBD1 or TRBD2 (5 bases each). The V end was cut by 4 bases, the J end by 3 bases, with 14 bases between. CDR1 SGHRS and CDR2 YFSETQ come from the germline V gene. The CDR3 sequence is 14 residues long. Written as DNA, the CDR3 is TGCGCCAGCAGCCCCGGGACCGCGAACTACGAGCAGTACTTC. Its translation is CASSPGTANYEQYF.

CDR3 region: CASSLAPSREAFF. CDR3 coding DNA: TGTGCCAGCAGCTTAGCCCCCTCCAGGGAAGCTTTCTTT. The rearrangement uses TRBV11-3 and TRBJ1-1; no firm D call. The CDR3 runs to 13 residues. V lost 1 base, J lost 8 bases, and 11 bases lay in between. Per germline, CDR1 SGHNT and CDR2 YENEEA.

This clone was counted only a few times. The chain carries TRBV6-1 and TRBJ2-7; tentative D call: TRBD2 (5 bases). CDR1 MNHNS and CDR2 SASEGT come from the germline V gene. The CDR3 runs to 12 residues. Between the trimmed V and J ends, which lost 2 bases and 6 bases, there was a span of 8 bases. This CDR3 is CASSEWLAEQYV. The CDR3 nucleotides read TGTGCCAGCAGTGAATGGCTAGCCGAGCAGTACGTC.

The V and J genes are TRBV6-4 and TRBJ2-1, with 7 bases matching TRBD2. After removal of 2 bases from V and 7 bases from J, the junction contained 5 bases not matched to a gene. The CDR3 is 14 residues long. Germline CDR1 reads MRHNA; CDR2 reads SNTAGT. CDR3 loop: CASSDEGGPNEQFF. CDR3 coding DNA: TGTGCCAGCAGTGACGAGGGAGGGCCTAATGAGCAGTTCTTC.

V gene TRBV20-1 combines with J gene TRBJ2-7; tentatively, D is TRBD1 (5 bases). Trimming shortened V by 3 bases and J by 5 bases, and 14 bases separated the two germline ends. Germline CDR1 DFQATT, CDR2 SNEGSKA (reference sequence). The CDR3 loop spans 13 amino acids. The CDR3 loop reads CSARTAGPDEQYF. CDR3 in DNA: TGCAGTGCTAGGACGGCAGGGCCAGACGAGCAGTACTTC.

The chain links TRBV20-1 to TRBJ2-7; a possible D gene is TRBD2 (6 bases). V lost 1 base to trimming and J lost 3 bases, with 19 bases between them. Germline CDR1 DFQATT, CDR2 SNEGSKA (reference sequence). This CDR3 has 16 amino acids. The CDR3 DNA sequence: TGCAGTGCTAGAGCAGTATCACTAGCCGATAGCTACGAGCAGTACTTC. Translating gives CSARAVSLADSYEQYF.

The chain couples TRBV5-1 to TRBJ1-2, with D possibly being TRBD1 (5 bases). CDR3 length equals 14 residues. Trimming removed 3 bases at V and 7 bases at J, with 16 bases between. The germline CDR1 and CDR2 sequences are SGHRS and YFSETQ. CDR3 loop: CASSWGGVEAGYTF. The CDR3 DNA reads TGCGCCAGCAGCTGGGGAGGGGTCGAAGCTGGCTACACCTTC.

This chain links TRBV30 with TRBJ1-2, with 7 bases that match TRBD1. Germline loops: CDR1 GTSNPN, CDR2 SVGIG (reference sequence). This CDR3 region has 17 residues. V trimming: 3 bases; J trimming: 7 bases; junction bases outside the gene matches: 20. CDR3 loop: CAWRVPGTEPLAGGYTF. CDR3 DNA sequence: TGTGCCTGGAGGGTCCCCGGGACAGAGCCGCTTGCGGGTGGCTACACCTTC. The variable domain in full, with the rest retrieved from reference TRBV30 and TRBJ1-2, is SQTIHQWPATLVQPVGSPLSLECTVEGTSNPNLYWYRQAAGRGLQLLFYSVGIGQISSEVPQNLSASRPQDRQFILSSKKLLLSDSGFYLCAWRVPGTEPLAGGYTFGSGTRLTVV.

This clone was seen only a few times. The chain links TRBV7-2 to TRBJ1-2; 7 bases are shared with TRBD1. This CDR3 has 15 amino acids. CDR1 is SGHTA, CDR2 FQGNSA, per germline. V lost 6 bases, J lost 3 bases, and 10 bases stayed unmatched. DNA of the CDR3: TGTGCCAGCAGTTCGGGACAGTCTCGGGACTATGGCTACACCTTC. It codes for CASSSGQSRDYGYTF.

The CDR3: CSARNPPAGYSREQYF. CDR3 DNA sequence: TGCAGTGCTAGGAACCCCCCAGCGGGGTACAGTCGCGAGCAGTACTTC. The chain has TRBV20-1 and TRBJ2-7, with 7 bases matching TRBD2. Germline lookup yields CDR1 DFQATT and CDR2 SNEGSKA (reference sequence). V lost 3 bases and J lost 6; bases outside the gene matches: 17. CDR3 size: 16 residues.

This clone has only a few counts. The rearrangement links TRBV27 to TRBJ2-1, with D perhaps TRBD2 (6 bases). Germline V gene sequence: CDR1 MNHEY, CDR2 SMNVEV (reference sequence). This CDR3 region has 16 residues. The V end lost 4 bases, the J end lost 4 bases, and 17 bases lay between the germline ends. The DNA for the CDR3 is TGTGCCAGCAGTTACCTCGGGGGAGAGCGTTACAATGAGCAGTTCTTC. It translates to CASSYLGGERYNEQFF.

This clone is medium-sized in the sample. The gene calls are TRBV6-2 or TRBV6-3 and TRBJ2-5; TRBD2 matches 7 bases. The CDR3 contains 13 residues. The V segment lost 4 bases and the J segment 3 bases; nucleotides outside the gene matches: 2. CDR1 is MNHEY, CDR2 SVGEGT, per germline. CDR3: CASSFREEETQYF. The CDR3 DNA is TGTGCCAGCAGTTTCCGGGAGGAAGAGACCCAGTACTTC.